This T cell receptor beta chain was sequenced in a study of read filtering for tumor transcriptome and immune sequencing. In the study overall: The cohort had more than 16 men and about 15 women aged roughly 45 to 90, mean roughly 71 years. Transcriptome libraries were built from DNase-treated RNA.

Molecular barcoded adaptors covering alpha/delta and beta/gamma chains were used on roughly 370 ng RNA. From the reads, TCRdb called clonotypes with MiXCR, one entry per CDR3 protein. The sample includes approximately 93,000 distinct CDR3 sequences, roughly a fifth of them seen just once. Germline CDR1 and CDR2: MDHEN and SYDVKM. Trimming removed 4 bases at V and 0 bases at J, with 10 bases between. The CDR3 has 15 amino acids. This receptor was taken from a donor at least 40 years old with multiple myeloma. V is TRBV28 and J is TRBJ1-5; no firm D call. Sequencing input: a population of CD138-negative cells sorted from bone marrow. The CDR3 reads CASSWAEVSNQPQHF. Here the CDR3 DNA reads TGTGCCAGCAGTTGGGCAGAAGTTAGCAATCAGCCCCAGCATTTT.